The present entry profiles one T cell receptor beta chain with its context. What antigen it recognizes has not been identified. No base quality information exists; no much larger clone differs at one position. This sample was taken from a study of cytomegalovirus exposure and HLA in healthy donors (dated by TCRdb to the late 2010s). In terms of the full investigation: An earlier analysis of roughly 500 of the donors reported about 290 Gb of sequence data and 100 million to 140 million unique TCR beta sequences from about 180 million T cells. An early release covering about 600 HLA-typed donors comprised about 300 gigabases of sequencing data and tens of millions of unique TCR sequences. Of the approximately 400 genotyped donors, roughly 76% were placed in the genetic ancestry cluster associated with self-reported Caucasian donors. The study aimed to test whether cataloging public T cell receptors could reveal signatures of past pathogen exposure. The study profiled the T cell repertoires of around 700 subjects by immunosequencing and related them to cytomegalovirus serostatus. In addition to the first cohort of 666 subjects, a separate validation cohort of 100 to 150 different subjects was used. To predict cytomegalovirus infection status, the study combined high-throughput TCR immunosequencing, statistical association of individual TCRs with disease status, and machine learning. In a later analysis, previously published TCR beta repertoires from fewer than 750 donors were re-analyzed and high-resolution HLA genotyping was added so that TCR occurrence patterns could be studied. The later analysis used no new phenotypic data to find candidate immune exposures, relying instead on TCR beta sequences and their occurrence across donors. To decide whether each TCR beta V gene segment behaved as functional or pseudogenic, an earlier analysis of some 600 of the donors relied on high-throughput TCR beta sequencing. Donor age, sex, ethnicity and CMV serostatus were compiled alongside the repertoire data. A later genetic analysis used genome-wide SNP genotypes for about 65% of the 666 donors, treating that subset as a discovery cohort. All discovery cohort repertoires had been generated using a single sequencing platform. Class I and class II HLA loci were covered by the typing at four-digit resolution. The number of donors typed differed by locus, with about 620-630 for A, B, C, DRB1 and DQB1, around 520 for DQA1, about 610 for DPA1, and around 450 for DPB1. Because of strong linkage in the cohort, 5 or 6 DR-DQ haplotypes were treated as single units for association and clustering. Among some 400 genotyped donors of the cohort, an average of roughly 230,000 unique TCR beta nucleotide sequences was sequenced per donor, of which about 18% were non-productive.

Receptor amplification or capture employed the immunoSEQ multiplex PCR assay. A mixture of 60 forward primers for TCR Vbeta segments and 13 reverse primers for TCR Jbeta segments was used in the multiplex PCR. The CDR3 region of rearranged TCR beta genes was amplified from genomic DNA by a multiplex PCR assay. Amplified TCR beta libraries were sequenced as 87-base-pair reads on the Illumina HiSeq System. The paper's data handling went like this. Across the 670 or so repertoires, a later analysis counted roughly 77 million unique TCR beta chains, 8.5 million to 12 million of which were shared by at least two donors. Raw reads were error-corrected and collapsed into unique sequences by a nearest-neighbor algorithm in which closely related sequences were merged to remove PCR and sequencing errors. To assign V, D and J gene segments, CDR3 sequences were aligned to IMGT reference sequences. Each retained sequence needed at least a six-nucleotide match to both a V gene segment and a J gene segment. A rearrangement counted as productive if the CDR3 had no stop codons and remained in frame with V and J, and every other rearrangement counted as non-productive. CDR3 was defined according to IMGT convention as the region running from the second conserved V-encoded cysteine to the conserved J-encoded phenylalanine. Sequences without an unambiguous match to a single V gene segment were excluded from the earlier analysis of about 640 of the donors. An earlier analysis of about 600 of the donors called V segments functional above 56.7% productive rearrangements and segregating when the between-donor standard deviation exceeded 5%. A statistical classification framework was developed to diagnose cytomegalovirus status using the catalog of TCR beta chain sequences. V and J gene assignment, in a later analysis, came from comparing TCR nucleotide sequences with IMGT/GENE-DB human TR gene sequences. Using the TCRdist pipeline, a later analysis assigned CDR3 sequences along with most-parsimonious VDJ recombination scenarios. A later analysis defined each TCR beta chain by its CDR3 amino acid sequence plus V-gene family, and excluded reads lacking a unique V-gene family. A later analysis removed 592 highly shared, low-generation-probability nucleotide sequences to deal with suspected cross-contamination and a sequencing artifact. For each public chain, a later analysis derived a clonal expansion index from normalized ranks of inferred template counts within each repertoire. In a later analysis, generation probabilities were computed with a VDJ recombination model fitted to out-of-frame rearrangements, and the resulting probabilities were checked against IGoR. In a later analysis, hypergeometric tests were used to score TCR-TCR, TCR-HLA and TCR-CMV co-occurrence, with a repertoire-size bias correction applied to TCR pairs. False discovery rates were estimated in a later analysis by permuting HLA or CMV assignments 20 times. A later analysis grouped co-occurring TCRs with DBSCAN, adding TCRdist sequence similarity when clustering within HLA-allele-positive subsets. For co-occurrence clustering, repertoires with fewer than 30,000 or more than 120,000 public chains were excluded, along with four or five repertoires with anomalous nucleotide sharing. Here the immuneACCESS table is served through TCRdb, limited to in-frame sequences with V and J called. Missing clones are a known gap in these copies; in checked studies unresolved V genes cover under half, and the rest lacks a known reason. That table gives V, J and clone size, and the DNA gave D and trimming. The sample profile shows more than 130,000 clones; 75% to 80% of them were found once. Nearly 5% of the sample belongs to the ten largest clones.

Germline trimming amounts to 3 bases on V and 8 bases on J, with 10 as the count of junction bases outside the gene matches. As encoded in the germline V gene, CDR1 is SGDLS while CDR2 is YYNGEE. Counted from cysteine to phenylalanine, this CDR3 has 17 amino acids. Only the CDR3 region is kept as DNA, spanning 51 bases read in frame from base 1. The research as a whole found: Immune exposure information for the cohort was limited to CMV serostatus. In vitro tests confirmed that three of the cytomegalovirus-associated TCR beta chains recognize cytomegalovirus antigens. Because some donors lacked HLA typing at each locus, the association tests relied only on the typed subset. The classifier was reported to diagnose cytomegalovirus status with high specificity and sensitivity in both the original cohort and the validation cohort. Roughly uniform sequencing depth across donors was assumed in presence/absence analyses, although this assumption may not hold. Most TCR sequences were observed very rarely across donors, whereas some public TCRs were present in many individuals. In a later genetic analysis, a missense DCLRE1C variant was associated with V-gene and J-gene trimming of TCR beta chains, and the association was replicated in an independent cohort. A further reported finding was that TCR beta sequences accurately predicted the HLA-A and HLA-B alleles for most subjects in the first cohort. Most CMV-associated TCR beta chains appeared to be HLA-restricted in a later analysis, and the HLA associations seemed to be driven largely by CMV exposure. Several of the top co-occurrence clusters appeared to be linked to parvovirus B19, influenza, CMV and Epstein-Barr virus, according to a later analysis. Strong co-occurrence of HLA alleles, especially DR and DQ, made assigning TCR associations to individual alleles difficult. Broadly in line with IMGT annotations, most TCR beta V segments showed up in productive rearrangements about 87% or about 30% of the time in an earlier analysis of 450 to 600 of the donors. According to a later analysis, TCR association rates differed among HLA loci, with DRB1 alleles showing the most associated TCRs and HLA-C alleles showing the fewest. Some IMGT-functional V segments, including TRBV6-2 and TRBV6-3, could not be distinguished by the 87-base-pair reads and were therefore excluded. A total of about 180 TCR beta chains were listed by the study as associated with cytomegalovirus. A cluster of highly shared sequence variants was judged likely to be a technical artifact of the sequencing pipeline. The cohort was sequenced for TCR beta chains only, and without alpha or paired-chain data the features that could be detected were limited. Correlated functional status among segregating V segments might reflect linkage disequilibrium, but an unknown experimental factor could not be ruled out. According to a later genetic analysis, donors in an Asian-associated ancestry cluster had fewer N-insertions in productive TCRs than the approximately 630-donor mean. The authors suggested that the approach could potentially be generalized to other disease states and immunological phenotypes. Because counts were too low, 15 to 20 rarely observed V segments, including chromosome 9 orphons, were excluded from the earlier analysis of under 650 of the donors. A later analysis associated 15,000 to 20,000 TCR beta sequences with specific HLA alleles at a false discovery rate of 0.05. In a later analysis, HLA-associated TCR beta chains were found to be more clonally expanded and to have lower generation probabilities than equally common non-associated chains.

The cohort consisted of 650 to 700 healthy bone marrow donors. At the time of sampling, all cohort members were nominally healthy, though unrecorded immune exposures were likely present. The donor tested CMV seronegative, placing the donor among the 352 seronegative members of the cohort. A peripheral blood sample was provided by each donor, and peripheral blood mononuclear cells were used for TCR beta sequencing. Genomic DNA extraction from the blood cell samples was performed with the Qiagen DNeasy Blood Extraction Kit. This receptor was taken from a woman in her fifties or sixties in good health and CMV-seronegative. Input material: PBMCs. The chain is assembled from TRBV9 and TRBJ2-1; 14 nucleotides in the junction match TRBD2. The CDR3 protein sequence reads: CASSGTSGGTLVYEQFF. At the DNA level, the sequence is TGTGCCAGCAGCGGGACTAGCGGGGGGACGCTAGTGTATGAGCAGTTCTTC.